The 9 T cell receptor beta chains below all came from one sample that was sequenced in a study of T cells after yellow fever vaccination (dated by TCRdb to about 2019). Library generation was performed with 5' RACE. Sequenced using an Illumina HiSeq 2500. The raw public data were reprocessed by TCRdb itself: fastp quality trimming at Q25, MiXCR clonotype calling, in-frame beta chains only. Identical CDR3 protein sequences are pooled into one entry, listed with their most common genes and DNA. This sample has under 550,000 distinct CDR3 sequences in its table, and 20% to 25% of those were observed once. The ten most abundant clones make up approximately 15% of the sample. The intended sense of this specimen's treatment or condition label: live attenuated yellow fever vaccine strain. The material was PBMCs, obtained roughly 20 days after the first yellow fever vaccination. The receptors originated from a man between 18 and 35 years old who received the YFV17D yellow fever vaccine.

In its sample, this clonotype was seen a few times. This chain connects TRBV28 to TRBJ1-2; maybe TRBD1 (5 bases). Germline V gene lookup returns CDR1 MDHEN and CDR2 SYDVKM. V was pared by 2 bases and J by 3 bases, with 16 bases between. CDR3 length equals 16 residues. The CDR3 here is CASSLGAAQRDYGYTF. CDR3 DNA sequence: TGTGCCAGCAGTTTAGGGGCCGCCCAACGAGACTATGGCTACACCTTC.

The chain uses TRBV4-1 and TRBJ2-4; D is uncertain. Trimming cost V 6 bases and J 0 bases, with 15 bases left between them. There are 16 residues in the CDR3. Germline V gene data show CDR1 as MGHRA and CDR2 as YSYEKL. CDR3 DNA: TGCGCCAGCAGTGGGGTCGGGTACCTAGCCAAAAACATTCAGTACTTC. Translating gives CASSGVGYLAKNIQYF.

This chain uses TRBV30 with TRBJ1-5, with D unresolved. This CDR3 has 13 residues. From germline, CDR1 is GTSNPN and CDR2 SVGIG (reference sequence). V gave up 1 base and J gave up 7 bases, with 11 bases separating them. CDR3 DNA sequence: TGTGCCTGGAGTGGGCAGGAGGAACAGCCCCAGCATTTT. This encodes CAWSGQEEQPQHF.

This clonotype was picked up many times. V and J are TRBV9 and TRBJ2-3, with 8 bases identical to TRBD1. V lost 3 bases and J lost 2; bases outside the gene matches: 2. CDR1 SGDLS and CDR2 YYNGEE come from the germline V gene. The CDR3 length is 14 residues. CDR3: CASSEDRDTDTQYF. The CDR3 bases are TGTGCCAGCAGCGAGGACAGGGACACAGATACGCAGTATTTT.

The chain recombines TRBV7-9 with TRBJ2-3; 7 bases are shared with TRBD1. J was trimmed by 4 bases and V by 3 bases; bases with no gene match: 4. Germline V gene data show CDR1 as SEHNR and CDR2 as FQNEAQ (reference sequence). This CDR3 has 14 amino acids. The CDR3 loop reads CASSFTQGADTQYF. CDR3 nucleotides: TGTGCCAGCAGCTTCACGCAGGGGGCAGATACGCAGTATTTT.

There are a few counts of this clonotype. The CDR3 sequence: CASTLRGQGNGYTF. The CDR3 nucleotides read TGTGCCAGCACGTTAAGGGGACAGGGAAATGGCTACACCTTC. The rearrangement links TRBV12-3 or TRBV12-4 to TRBJ1-2, with 9 bases lining up with TRBD1. CDR3 length equals 14 residues. The trim removed 7 bases at V and 6 bases at J, leaving 9 bases unmatched.

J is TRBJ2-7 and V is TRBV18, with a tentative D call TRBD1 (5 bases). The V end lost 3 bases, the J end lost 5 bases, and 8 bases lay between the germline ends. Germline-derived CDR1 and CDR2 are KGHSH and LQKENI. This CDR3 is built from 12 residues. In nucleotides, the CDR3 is TGTGCCAGCTCACCCAGGGAAGACGAGCAGTACTTC. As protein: CASSPREDEQYF.

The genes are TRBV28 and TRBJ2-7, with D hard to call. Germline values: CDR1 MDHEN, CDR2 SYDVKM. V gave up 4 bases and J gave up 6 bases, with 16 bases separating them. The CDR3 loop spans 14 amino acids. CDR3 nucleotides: TGTGCCAGCAGTTCAAGGGTTTATGGGGTCGAGCAGTACGTC. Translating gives CASSSRVYGVEQYV.

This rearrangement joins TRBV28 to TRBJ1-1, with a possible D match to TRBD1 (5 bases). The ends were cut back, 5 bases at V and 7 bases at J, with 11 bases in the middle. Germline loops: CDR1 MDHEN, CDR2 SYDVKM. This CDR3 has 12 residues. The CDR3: CASSTQALEAFF. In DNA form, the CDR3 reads TGTGCCAGCAGTACACAGGCTCTTGAAGCTTTCTTT.